This TCR beta chain was recovered during a study of blood T cell repertoires in COVID-19. Study overall: Acute and convalescent COVID-19 specimens originated in the United States, Italy and Spain.

There are 15 residues in the CDR3. The germline V and J ends were trimmed by 2 bases and 6 bases, with 12 bases remaining between them. Germline V gene data show CDR1 as SGDLS and CDR2 as YYNGEE. In the authors' methods: Estimated nucleated cell counts came from reference gene primer amplification. Profiled with immunoSEQ multiplex PCR; TCRdb holds only in-frame clones, not every one. V and J calls and clone size are those listed in that table; D and trimming were worked out from the DNA. The data hold over 15,000 clones, with 88% observed a single time. The receptor's source is a human donor in a cohort sampled during active COVID-19. The chain links TRBV9 to TRBJ1-6; D is possibly TRBD1 (5 bases). The sequenced sample consisted of peripheral blood. In nucleotides, the CDR3 is TGTGCCAGCAGCGTGGGGGGGGATCCTAATTCACCCCTCCACTTT. Amino acid sequence: CASSVGGDPNSPLHF.